The T cell receptor (beta chain) under discussion was sequenced for a study of blood T cell repertoires in COVID-19. Study context: The United States, Italy and Spain were the sources of the acute and convalescent COVID-19 samples. The analysed material was cDNA or gDNA that came from T cells, B-cell-depleted T cells, or PBMCs.

Per the original methods: Nucleated cell counts were estimated from reference gene primer amplification. TCRdb keeps only in-frame clones here, not all; method: immunoSEQ multiplex PCR. V, J and clone size are those of that table, while D and trimming were read from the DNA. This sample has approximately 260,000 clones; roughly 89% occur once, and the top ten carry approximately 2.2%. With 2 bases removed from V and 5 bases from J, the gap between germline ends came to 6 bases. The CDR3 contains 11 residues. From germline, CDR1 is GTSNPN and CDR2 SVGIG (reference sequence). The genes are TRBV30 and TRBJ2-5; D call uncertain. This clonotype was obtained from a man between 45 and 60 years old with acute or convalescent COVID-19. What was sequenced was peripheral blood. This chain's CDR3 is CAWSLAETQYF. The CDR3 DNA sequence: TGTGCCTGGAGTCTGGCTGAGACCCAGTACTTC.